Here is one TCR beta chain with its context. This clone was picked up a small number of times. Its antigen is currently not known. No base quality values were provided; no much bigger clone lies one nucleotide off. The library was generated by the immunoSEQ multiplex PCR assay. For the multiplex PCR, a mixture combining 60 forward primers for TCR Vbeta segments and 13 reverse primers for TCR Jbeta segments was used. The CDR3 region of rearranged TCR beta genes was amplified from genomic DNA by a multiplex PCR assay. On the Illumina HiSeq System, the amplified TCR beta libraries were sequenced as 87-base-pair reads. The authors' analysis ran thus. A later analysis tallied roughly 78 million unique TCR beta chains across the approximately 670 repertoires, and some 12 million of those chains were shared by two or more donors. Raw reads were error-corrected and collapsed into unique sequences with a nearest-neighbor algorithm that merged closely related sequences to remove PCR and sequencing errors. To assign V, D and J gene segments, CDR3 sequences were aligned to IMGT reference sequences. For a sequence to be retained, at least a six-nucleotide match to both a V gene segment and a J gene segment was required. Rearrangements were classified as productive when the CDR3 lacked stop codons and remained in frame with V and J, and all other rearrangements were classified as non-productive. Following IMGT convention, CDR3 was defined as the stretch from the second conserved V-encoded cysteine up to the conserved J-encoded phenylalanine. In an earlier analysis of approximately 590 of the donors, sequences lacking an unambiguous match to a single V gene segment were excluded. In an earlier analysis of approximately 560 of the donors, a V segment was called functional when productive rearrangements were above 56.7%, and segregating when the standard deviation between donors exceeded 5%. A statistical classification framework was developed to diagnose cytomegalovirus status using the catalog of TCR beta chain sequences. In a later analysis, TCR nucleotide sequences were compared against IMGT/GENE-DB human TR gene sequences so that V and J genes could be assigned. A later analysis assigned CDR3 sequences and most-parsimonious VDJ recombination scenarios with the TCRdist pipeline. In a later analysis, every TCR beta chain was defined by the combination of its CDR3 amino acid sequence and its V-gene family, and reads without a unique V-gene family were dropped. As a way to deal with suspected cross-contamination and a sequencing artifact, a later analysis dropped approximately 590 nucleotide sequences that were highly shared and had low generation probability. For each public chain, a later analysis derived a clonal expansion index from normalized ranks of inferred template counts within each repertoire. In a later analysis, generation probabilities were computed using a VDJ recombination model fitted to out-of-frame rearrangements, and the results were checked against IGoR. In a later analysis, TCR-TCR, TCR-HLA and TCR-CMV co-occurrence was scored with hypergeometric tests, and a repertoire-size bias correction was applied to TCR pairs. False discovery rates were estimated in a later analysis by permuting HLA or CMV assignments 20 times. A later analysis grouped co-occurring TCRs with DBSCAN, adding TCRdist sequence similarity when clustering within HLA-allele-positive subsets. For co-occurrence clustering, repertoires with fewer than 30,000 or more than 120,000 public chains were excluded, along with roughly 5 repertoires with anomalous nucleotide sharing. TCRdb provides this immuneACCESS table in a form limited to in-frame rearrangements. Some clones are lacking; in checked studies, under half of them reflect an unresolved V gene, and why the rest are absent is not known. V, J and clone size are taken as reported in that table, and D and trimming were inferred from the DNA itself. For this sample there are 130,000 or so clones; about 8.5% appear just once. In total, the top ten clones hold about 5.5% of the sample.

This specimen belongs to a study of cytomegalovirus exposure and HLA in healthy donors (dated 2017 in TCRdb). For the study in its entirety: According to an earlier analysis of 587 of the donors, some 180 million T cells yielded over 100 million unique TCR beta sequences and around 300 Gb of sequence data. An early release that covered roughly 600 HLA-typed donors contained about 300 gigabases of sequencing data and around 80 million unique TCR sequences. The genetic ancestry cluster associated with self-reported Caucasian donors included about 84% of the approximately 410 genotyped donors. The aim of the study was to test whether cataloging public T cell receptors could identify signatures of past pathogen exposure. The study profiled the T cell repertoires of under 850 subjects by immunosequencing and related them to cytomegalovirus serostatus. Along with the approximately 700-subject first cohort, a separate validation cohort of 120 different subjects was used. The study combined high-throughput TCR immunosequencing, statistical association of individual TCRs with disease status, and machine learning to predict cytomegalovirus infection status. A later analysis re-examined previously published TCR beta repertoires from 500 to 700 donors and added high-resolution HLA genotyping to investigate patterns of TCR occurrence. Rather than drawing on any new phenotypic data, the later analysis identified candidate immune exposures from TCR beta sequences and the way those sequences occurred across donors. An earlier analysis of approximately 630 of the donors applied high-throughput TCR beta sequencing to assess whether each TCR beta V gene segment acted as functional or pseudogenic. Donor age, sex, ethnicity and CMV serostatus were collected together with the repertoire data. A later genetic analysis took genome-wide SNP genotypes for 398 of the 666 donors and used that subset as a discovery cohort. All discovery cohort repertoires had been generated on a single sequencing platform. HLA typing included class I and class II loci at four-digit resolution. The number of typed donors differed by locus: 629-630 for A, B, C, DRB1 and DQB1; approximately 520 for DQA1; 600 to 610 for DPA1; and some 450 for DPB1. Roughly five DR-DQ haplotypes were handled as single units for association and clustering because linkage in the cohort was strong. Among over 350 genotyped donors of the cohort, an average of roughly 240,000 unique TCR beta nucleotide sequences were sequenced per donor, around 20% of them non-productive. Study-wide conclusions, independent of this receptor: The classifier was reported to diagnose cytomegalovirus status with high specificity and sensitivity in both the original cohort and the validation cohort. A further reported finding was that TCR beta sequences accurately predicted the HLA-A and HLA-B alleles for most subjects in the first cohort. In vitro tests confirmed that three of the cytomegalovirus-associated TCR beta chains recognize cytomegalovirus antigens. According to the authors, the approach could potentially be generalized to other disease states and immunological phenotypes. In the study, some 180 TCR beta chains were listed as associated with cytomegalovirus. A later analysis found that TCR association rates varied across HLA loci, with DRB1 alleles showing the most associated TCRs and HLA-C alleles the fewest. While some public TCRs were present in many individuals, most TCR sequences turned up only very rarely across donors. CMV serostatus was the only immune exposure information available for the cohort. HLA typing was unavailable for some donors at each locus, so association tests used only the typed subset. Correlated functional status among segregating V segments might be attributable to linkage disequilibrium, but an unknown experimental factor could not be ruled out. The sequencing pipeline was judged likely to have produced a cluster of highly shared sequence variants as a technical artifact. A later genetic analysis associated a missense DCLRE1C variant with V-gene and J-gene trimming of TCR beta chains, and an independent cohort replicated the association. Specific HLA alleles were associated with about 17,000 TCR beta sequences at a false discovery rate of 0.05 in a later analysis. In a later analysis, HLA-associated TCR beta chains showed more clonal expansion and lower generation probabilities than non-associated chains that were equally common. Roughly uniform sequencing depth across donors was assumed in presence/absence analyses, although this assumption may not hold. Compared with the approximately 670-donor mean, donors in an Asian-associated ancestry cluster had fewer N-insertions in productive TCRs, according to a later genetic analysis. In this cohort, only TCR beta chains were sequenced, and detectable features were limited by the absence of alpha or paired-chain data. Strong co-occurrence of HLA alleles, especially DR and DQ, made assigning TCR associations to individual alleles difficult. In an earlier analysis of some 500 of the donors, most TCR beta V segments were observed in productive rearrangements about 87% or about 30% of the time, broadly matching IMGT annotations. Most CMV-associated TCR beta chains appeared to be HLA-restricted in a later analysis, and the HLA associations seemed to be driven largely by CMV exposure. Several of the top co-occurrence clusters appeared to be linked to parvovirus B19, influenza, CMV and Epstein-Barr virus, according to a later analysis. Because counts were too low, 15 or so rarely observed V segments, including chromosome 9 orphons, were excluded from the earlier analysis of 587 of the donors.

In total, around 600 healthy bone marrow donors made up the cohort. Cohort members were all nominally healthy when sampled, although unrecorded immune exposures were likely present. The donor tested CMV seronegative and was one of the 352 seronegative cohort members. Every donor gave a peripheral blood sample, and the peripheral blood mononuclear cells from that sample were used for TCR beta sequencing. The Qiagen DNeasy Blood Extraction Kit was used to extract genomic DNA from the blood cell samples. The TCR was taken from a man in his forties in good health and CMV-seronegative. The sample consisted of PBMCs.

The sequence in DNA is TGTGCCAGCGCCCAGGCGTATTCACCCCTCCACTTT. This yields the protein CASAQAYSPLHF. The sequence links TRBV2 to TRBJ1-6; no D gene is confidently identified. Relative to germline, V is 8 bases shorter and J is 8 bases shorter, with 10 bases between their ends. The CDR3 has 12 amino acids, counting the end cysteine and phenylalanine. Here the CDR3 DNA is all that survives: 36 bases in frame from base 1. For CDR1 and CDR2, the germline V gene lists SNHLY and FYNNEI.